This T cell receptor (beta chain) was sequenced during a study of CD8+CD57+ T cells in acquired aplastic anemia. CDR1 is SNHLY and CDR2 is FYNNEI in the germline V gene. Between the trimmed V and J ends, which lost 6 bases and 2 bases, there was a span of 11 bases. The CDR3 is 15 residues long. Patients sequenced had flow cytometry evidence of CD8+CD57+ cell expansion. Genomic DNA, serving as template, underwent TCR beta VDJ and CDR3 profiling. TCRdb reanalysed the reads using MiXCR and keeps one entry per CDR3 protein. The sample includes 200,000 to 300,000 distinct CDR3 sequences, roughly 82% of them seen just once.

The source of this sequence is a human donor with aplastic anemia. What was sequenced was sorted CD4+, CD8+, or CD8+CD57+ T cells (not recorded which) from PBMCs. The V gene is TRBV2, the J gene TRBJ2-6, with D possibly being TRBD1 (5 bases). The CDR3, as DNA: TGTGCCAGCAGCGAAAGGGGAACTGGGGCCAACGTCCTGACTTTC. The encoded protein is CASSERGTGANVLTF.